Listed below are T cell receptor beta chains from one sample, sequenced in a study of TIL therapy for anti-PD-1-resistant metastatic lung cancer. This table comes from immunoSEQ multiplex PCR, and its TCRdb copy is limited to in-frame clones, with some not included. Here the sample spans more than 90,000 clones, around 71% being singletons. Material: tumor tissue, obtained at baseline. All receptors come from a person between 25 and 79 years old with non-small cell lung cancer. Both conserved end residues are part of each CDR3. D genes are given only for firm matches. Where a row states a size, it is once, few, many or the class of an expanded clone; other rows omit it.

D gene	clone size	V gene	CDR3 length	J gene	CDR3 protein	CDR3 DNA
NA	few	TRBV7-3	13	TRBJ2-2	CASSGGMTGELFF	TGTGCCAGCAGCGGAGGGATGACCGGGGAGCTGTTTTTT
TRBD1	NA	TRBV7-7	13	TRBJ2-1	CASSMDRYNEQFF	TGTGCTAGCAGCATGGACAGGTACAATGAGCAGTTCTTC
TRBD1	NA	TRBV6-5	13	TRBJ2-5	CASSPGQGWTQYF	TGTGCCAGCAGTCCGGGACAGGGTTGGACCCAGTACTTC
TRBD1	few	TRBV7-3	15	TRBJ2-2	CASSLKGTGSGELFF	TGTGCCAGCAGCTTAAAAGGGACAGGGAGCGGGGAGCTGTTTTTT
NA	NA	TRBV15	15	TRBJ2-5	CATSRRRDRQETQYF	TGTGCCACCAGCAGGAGGAGGGACAGACAAGAGACCCAGTACTTC
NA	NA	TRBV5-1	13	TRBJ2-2	CASSLAVAGELFF	TGCGCCAGCAGCTTGGCCGTTGCCGGGGAGCTGTTTTTT
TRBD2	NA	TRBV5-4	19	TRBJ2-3	CASSLGASGGPHSTDTQYF	TGTGCCAGCAGCTTGGGGGCTAGCGGGGGCCCTCACAGCACAGATACGCAGTATTTT
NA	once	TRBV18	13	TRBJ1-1	CASSVAANTEAFF	TGTGCCAGCTCAGTAGCGGCGAACACTGAAGCTTTCTTT
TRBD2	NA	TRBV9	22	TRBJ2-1	CASSKRASPGLAGDRLYNEQFF	TGTGCCAGCAGCAAACGAGCATCGCCGGGACTAGCGGGTGATCGCCTTTACAATGAGCAGTTCTTC
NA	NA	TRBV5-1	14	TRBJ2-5	CASSLGQLQETQYF	TGCGCCAGCAGCTTGGGGCAACTCCAAGAGACCCAGTACTTC
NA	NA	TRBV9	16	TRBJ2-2	CASSVVGSGYTGELFF	TGTGCCAGCAGCGTAGTAGGGTCGGGGTACACCGGGGAGCTGTTTTTT
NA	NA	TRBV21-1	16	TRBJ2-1	CASSPLELAGGNEQFF	TGTGCCAGCAGCCCCCTTGAACTAGCGGGAGGGAATGAGCAGTTCTTC
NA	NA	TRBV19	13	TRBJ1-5	CASSKGINQPQHF	TGTGCCAGTAGTAAGGGGATCAATCAGCCCCAGCATTTT
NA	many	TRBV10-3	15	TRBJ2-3	CAISEHRGYTDTQYF	TGTGCCATCAGTGAACACCGGGGATACACAGATACGCAGTATTTT
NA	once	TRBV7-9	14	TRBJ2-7	CASSLLTGNYEQYF	TGTGCCAGCAGCTTGCTTACGGGGAACTACGAGCAGTACTTC
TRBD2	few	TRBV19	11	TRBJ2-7	CASGWGGEQYF	TGTGCCAGTGGATGGGGGGGCGAGCAGTACTTC
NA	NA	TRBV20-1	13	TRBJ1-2	CSASSGYGSGYTF	TGCAGTGCTAGTTCGGGTTATGGGAGCGGCTACACCTTC
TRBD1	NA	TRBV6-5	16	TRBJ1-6	CASSYSGTADNSPLHF	TGTGCCAGCAGTTACTCGGGGACAGCAGATAATTCACCCCTCCACTTT
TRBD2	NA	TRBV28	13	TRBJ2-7	CASRLAGWYEQYF	TGTGCCAGCCGCCTAGCGGGGTGGTACGAGCAGTACTTC
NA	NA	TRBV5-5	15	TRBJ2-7	CASSPTAQAPYEQYF	TGTGCCAGCAGCCCAACGGCCCAGGCCCCATACGAGCAGTACTTC
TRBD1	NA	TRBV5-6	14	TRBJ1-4	CASSRQGIKEKLFF	TGTGCCAGCAGCCGACAGGGGATAAAAGAAAAACTGTTTTTT
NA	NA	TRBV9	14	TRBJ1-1	CASSAGRVNTEAFF	TGTGCCAGCAGCGCGGGACGGGTGAACACTGAAGCTTTCTTT
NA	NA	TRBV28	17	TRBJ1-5	CASSLSRGGMGNQPQHF	TGTGCCAGCAGTTTATCCCGCGGGGGAATGGGCAATCAGCCCCAGCATTTT
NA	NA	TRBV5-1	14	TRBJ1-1	CASSWGTAEFEAFF	TGCGCCAGCAGCTGGGGGACGGCGGAATTTGAAGCTTTCTTT
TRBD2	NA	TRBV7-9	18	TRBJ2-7	CASSPAGGPGLAVYEQYF	TGTGCCAGCAGCCCAGCCGGCGGGCCGGGACTAGCGGTTTACGAGCAGTACTTC
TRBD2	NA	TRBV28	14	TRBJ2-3	CASRIRLAADTQYF	TGTGCCAGCAGGATTAGACTAGCAGCAGATACGCAGTATTTT
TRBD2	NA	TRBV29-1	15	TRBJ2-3	CSGGTSGSWTDTQYF	TGCAGCGGTGGGACTAGCGGGAGCTGGACAGATACGCAGTATTTT
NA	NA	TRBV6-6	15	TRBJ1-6	CASREVGTWGLTLHF	TGTGCCAGCAGGGAGGTGGGGACATGGGGACTGACCCTCCACTTT
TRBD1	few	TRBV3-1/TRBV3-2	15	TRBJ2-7	CASSQEHRGPDEQYF	TGTGCCAGCAGCCAAGAGCACAGGGGGCCCGACGAGCAGTACTTC
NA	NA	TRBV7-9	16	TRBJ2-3	CASSPFRDTTSDTQYF	TGTGCCAGCAGCCCTTTCCGGGACACAACTTCAGATACGCAGTATTTT
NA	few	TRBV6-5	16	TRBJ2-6	CASSYRFDSGANVLTF	TGTGCCAGCAGTTACAGATTTGACTCTGGGGCCAACGTCCTGACTTTC
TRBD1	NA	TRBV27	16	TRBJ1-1	CASSSFRGREDTEAFF	TGTGCCAGCAGTTCATTCAGGGGGCGGGAGGACACTGAAGCTTTCTTT
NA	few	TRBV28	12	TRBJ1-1	CASSLMNTEAFF	TGTGCCAGCAGCCTAATGAACACTGAAGCTTTCTTT
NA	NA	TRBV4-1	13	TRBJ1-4	CASSQEGAGSLFF	TGCGCCAGCAGCCAAGAAGGGGCAGGGAGCCTGTTTTTT
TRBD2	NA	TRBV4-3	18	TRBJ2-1	CASSQDGTGGTTYNEQFF	TGCGCCAGCAGCCAAGATGGGACCGGGGGGACGACATACAATGAGCAGTTCTTC
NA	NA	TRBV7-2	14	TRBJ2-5	CASSLTKGMETQYF	TGTGCCAGCAGCTTAACGAAGGGGATGGAGACCCAGTACTTC
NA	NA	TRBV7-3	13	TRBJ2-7	CASSQTGAHEQYF	TGTGCCAGCAGCCAAACGGGGGCCCACGAGCAGTACTTC
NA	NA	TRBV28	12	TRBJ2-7	CASSRTFREQYF	TGTGCCAGCAGCCGCACGTTTCGCGAGCAGTACTTC
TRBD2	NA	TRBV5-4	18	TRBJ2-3	CASSLVSLAAAPEDTQYF	TGTGCCAGCAGCTTGGTATCACTAGCGGCGGCACCTGAGGATACGCAGTATTTT
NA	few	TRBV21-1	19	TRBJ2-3	CASSKKQGELRYGTDTQYF	TGTGCCAGCAGCAAAAAACAGGGTGAATTGCGGTACGGCACAGATACGCAGTATTTT
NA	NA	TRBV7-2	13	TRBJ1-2	CASSLAQSYGYTF	TGTGCCAGCAGCTTAGCCCAGTCATATGGCTACACCTTC
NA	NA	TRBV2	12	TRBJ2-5	CASRTDQETQYF	TGTGCCAGCAGAACAGACCAAGAGACCCAGTACTTC
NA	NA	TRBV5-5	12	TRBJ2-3	CASSWRTDTQYF	TGTGCCAGCAGCTGGCGCACAGATACGCAGTATTTT
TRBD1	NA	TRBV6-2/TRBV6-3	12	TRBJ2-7	CASSNRGMEQYF	TGTGCCAGCAGCAACAGGGGAATGGAGCAGTACTTC
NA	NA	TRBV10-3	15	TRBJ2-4	CAISESSNGVNIQYF	TGTGCCATCAGTGAGTCGTCGAACGGTGTAAACATTCAGTACTTC
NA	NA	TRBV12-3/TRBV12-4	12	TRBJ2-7	CASSLTLYEQYF	TGTGCCAGCAGTTTAACACTCTACGAGCAGTACTTC
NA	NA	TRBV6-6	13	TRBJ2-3	CASRQGSTDTQYF	TGTGCCAGCAGACAGGGAAGCACAGATACGCAGTATTTT